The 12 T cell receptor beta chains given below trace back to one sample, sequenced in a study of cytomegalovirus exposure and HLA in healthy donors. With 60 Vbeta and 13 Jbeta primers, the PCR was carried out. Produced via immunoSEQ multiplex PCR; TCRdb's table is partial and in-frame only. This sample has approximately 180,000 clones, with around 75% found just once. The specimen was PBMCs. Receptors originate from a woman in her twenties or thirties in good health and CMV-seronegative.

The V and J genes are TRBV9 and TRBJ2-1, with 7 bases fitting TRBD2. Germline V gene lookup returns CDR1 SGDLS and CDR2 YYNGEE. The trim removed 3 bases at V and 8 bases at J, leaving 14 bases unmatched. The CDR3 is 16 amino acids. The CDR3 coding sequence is TGTGCCAGCAGCGGGTTGGGTGGCGGGAGCCGCGATGAGCAGTTCTTC. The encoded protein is CASSGLGGGSRDEQFF.

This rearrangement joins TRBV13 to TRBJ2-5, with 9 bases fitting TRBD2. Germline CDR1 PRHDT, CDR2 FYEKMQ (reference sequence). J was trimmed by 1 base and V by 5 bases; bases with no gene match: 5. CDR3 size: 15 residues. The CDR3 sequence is CASSDLAGLQETQYF. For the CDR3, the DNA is TGTGCCAGCAGCGATCTAGCGGGACTCCAAGAGACCCAGTACTTC.

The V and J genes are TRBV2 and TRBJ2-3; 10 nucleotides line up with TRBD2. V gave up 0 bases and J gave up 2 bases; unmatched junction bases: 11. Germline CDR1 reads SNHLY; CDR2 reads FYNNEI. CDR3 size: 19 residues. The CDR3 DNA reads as TGTGCCAGCAGTGAAGCCAGGCTAGCGGGGGTTACTTACACAGATACGCAGTATTTT. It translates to CASSEARLAGVTYTDTQYF.

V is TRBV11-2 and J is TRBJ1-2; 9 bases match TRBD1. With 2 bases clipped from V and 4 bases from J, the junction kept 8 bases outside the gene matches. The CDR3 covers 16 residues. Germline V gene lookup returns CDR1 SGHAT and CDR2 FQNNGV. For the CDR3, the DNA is TGTGCCAGCAGCTTAATGGGGACAGGGTACGGCTATGGCTACACCTTC. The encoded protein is CASSLMGTGYGYGYTF.

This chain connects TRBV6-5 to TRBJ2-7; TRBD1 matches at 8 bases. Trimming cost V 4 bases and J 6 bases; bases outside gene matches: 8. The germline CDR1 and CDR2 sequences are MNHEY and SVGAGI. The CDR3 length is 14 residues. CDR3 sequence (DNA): TGTGCCAGCAGTTCACAGGGGGAAACGCGCGAGCAGTACTTC. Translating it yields CASSSQGETREQYF.

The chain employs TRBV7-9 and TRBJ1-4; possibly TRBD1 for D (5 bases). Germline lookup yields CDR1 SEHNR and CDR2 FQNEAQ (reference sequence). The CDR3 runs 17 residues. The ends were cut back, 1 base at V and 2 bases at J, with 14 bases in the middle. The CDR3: CASSLVGLGATNEKLFF. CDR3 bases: TGTGCCAGCAGCTTAGTGGGGCTGGGCGCGACTAATGAAAAACTGTTTTTT.

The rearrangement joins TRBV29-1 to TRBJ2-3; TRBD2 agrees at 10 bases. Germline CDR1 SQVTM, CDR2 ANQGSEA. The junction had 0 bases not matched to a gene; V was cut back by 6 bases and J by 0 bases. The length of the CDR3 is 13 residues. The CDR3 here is CSVTSGSTDTQYF. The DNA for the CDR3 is TGCAGCGTGACTAGCGGGAGCACAGATACGCAGTATTTT.

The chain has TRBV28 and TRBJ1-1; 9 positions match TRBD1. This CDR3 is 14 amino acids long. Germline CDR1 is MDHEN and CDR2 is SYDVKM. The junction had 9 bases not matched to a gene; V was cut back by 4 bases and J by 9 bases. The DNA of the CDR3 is TGTGCCAGCAGTTGGACCGGGACAGGGTCTCAAGCTTTCTTT. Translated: CASSWTGTGSQAFF. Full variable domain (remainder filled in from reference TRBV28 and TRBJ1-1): DVKVTQSSRYLVKRTGEKVFLECVQDMDHENMFWYRQDPGLGLRLIYFSYDVKMKEKGDIPEGYSVSREKKERFSLILESASTNQTSMYLCASSWTGTGSQAFFGQGTRLTVV.

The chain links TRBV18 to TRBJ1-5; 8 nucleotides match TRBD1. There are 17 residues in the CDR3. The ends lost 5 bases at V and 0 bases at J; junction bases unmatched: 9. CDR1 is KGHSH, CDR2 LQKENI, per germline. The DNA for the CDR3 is TGTGCCAGCTCAGAACAGGGGGTCCTTTATAGCAATCAGCCCCAGCATTTT. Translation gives CASSEQGVLYSNQPQHF.

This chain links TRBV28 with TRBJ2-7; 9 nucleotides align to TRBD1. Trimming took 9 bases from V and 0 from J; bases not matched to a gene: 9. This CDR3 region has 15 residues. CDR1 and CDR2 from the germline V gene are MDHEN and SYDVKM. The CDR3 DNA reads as TGTGCCAGTGGTACAGGGGGCACGGGCTCCTACGAGCAGTACTTC. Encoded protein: CASGTGGTGSYEQYF.

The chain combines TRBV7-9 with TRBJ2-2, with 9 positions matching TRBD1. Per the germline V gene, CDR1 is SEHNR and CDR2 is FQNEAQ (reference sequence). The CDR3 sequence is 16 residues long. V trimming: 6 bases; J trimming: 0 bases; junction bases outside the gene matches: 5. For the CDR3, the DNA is TGTGCCAGCAGTCCCGGGACAGGGACGAACACCGGGGAGCTGTTTTTT. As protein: CASSPGTGTNTGELFF.

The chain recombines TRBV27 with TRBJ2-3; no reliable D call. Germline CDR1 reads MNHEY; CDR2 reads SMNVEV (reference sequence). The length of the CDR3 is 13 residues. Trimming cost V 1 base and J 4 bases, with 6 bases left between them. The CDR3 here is CASSLFSSDTQYF. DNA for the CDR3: TGTGCCAGCAGTTTATTTAGCTCAGATACGCAGTATTTT.